These 14 T cell receptor beta chains came from one sample sequenced in a study of T cell responses to AZD1222 COVID-19 vaccine. TCRdb keeps only in-frame clones here, not all; method: immunoSEQ multiplex PCR. The table records some 150,000 clones, about 91% of them present only once. The sample here was peripheral blood, taken on day 0 of AZD1222 vaccination. These receptor sequences come from an adult in good health.

This sequence joins TRBV5-1 and TRBJ2-3; 7 bases fit TRBD1. The CDR3 loop spans 16 amino acids. V shed 2 bases, J shed 2 bases, and the junction held 8 bases outside the gene matches. The V gene's germline CDR1 is SGHRS and CDR2 YFSETQ. The CDR3 DNA follows: TGCGCCAGCAGCTTTCCGGACAGGAGTTCCACAGATACGCAGTATTTT. Encoded protein: CASSFPDRSSTDTQYF. Full variable domain (outside the CDR3, taken from reference TRBV5-1 and TRBJ2-3): KAGVTQTPRYLIKTRGQQVTLSCSPISGHRSVSWYQQTPGQGLQFLFEYFSETQRNKGNFPGRFSGRQFSNSRSEMNVSTLELGDSALYLCASSFPDRSSTDTQYFGPGTRLTVL.

This clone was seen only a few times. Other nucleotide sequences from this sample produce the same CDR3. The genes are TRBV4-2 and TRBJ1-2; 9 bases map to TRBD1. Germline V CDR1 and CDR2: LGHNA, YNFKEQ. The CDR3 consists of 15 residues. Unmatched junction bases numbered 2, after V lost 3 bases and J lost 0 bases. CDR3 sequence: CASSQDRGANYGYTF. The CDR3 coding sequence is TGTGCCAGCAGCCAGGACAGGGGAGCTAACTATGGCTACACCTTC.

The V call is TRBV11-2, the J call TRBJ1-3; D is ambiguous. CDR1 is SGHAT, CDR2 FQNNGV, per germline. This CDR3 contains 15 residues. V gave up 5 bases and J gave up 1 base, with 12 bases separating them. The CDR3 DNA reads TGTGCCAGCAGCCCCACCCTTTCTTCTGGAAACACCATATATTTT. Encoded protein: CASSPTLSSGNTIYF.

V and J are TRBV5-4 and TRBJ2-2; 10 bases align to TRBD2. The CDR3 is 16 residues long. Germline CDR1 and CDR2: SGHNT and YYREEE (reference sequence). Unmatched junction bases numbered 4, after V lost 0 bases and J lost 5 bases. The CDR3 loop reads CASSLETSGITGELFF. The CDR3 bases are TGTGCCAGCAGCTTGGAAACTAGCGGGATAACCGGGGAGCTGTTTTTT.

The chain recombines TRBV2 with TRBJ2-3; D is perhaps TRBD1 (6 bases). From germline, CDR1 is SNHLY and CDR2 FYNNEI. V lost 1 base, J lost 3 bases, and 11 bases lay in between. This CDR3 spans 15 amino acids. In DNA form, the CDR3 reads TGTGCCAGCAGTGAAGTGGGGGCTAGGACAGATACGCAGTATTTT. This translates into CASSEVGARTDTQYF. The whole variable domain, filled in from reference TRBV2 and TRBJ2-3, reads EPEVTQTPSHQVTQMGQEVILRCVPISNHLYFYWYRQILGQKVEFLVSFYNNEISEKSEIFDDQFSVERPDGSNFTLKIRSTKLEDSAMYFCASSEVGARTDTQYFGPGTRLTVL.

This sequence joins TRBV18 and TRBJ2-7; possibly TRBD1 for D (7 bases). Germline assignment: CDR1 KGHSH and CDR2 LQKENI. This CDR3 is built from 14 residues. V gave up 3 bases and J gave up 6 bases, with 15 bases separating them. The CDR3 protein is CASSPNRGGSEQYF. CDR3 DNA: TGTGCCAGCTCACCGAACAGGGGAGGAAGCGAGCAGTACTTC.

This chain connects TRBV5-6 to TRBJ1-2; 7 bases fit TRBD1. The length of the CDR3 is 15 residues. Trimming took 1 base from V and 4 from J; bases not matched to a gene: 7. The germline gives CDR1 SGHDT, CDR2 YYEEEE. As DNA, the CDR3 is TGTGCCAGCAGCTTGTTAGCCAGGGGGGGCTATGGCTACACCTTC. It specifies CASSLLARGGYGYTF.

J is TRBJ2-7 and V is TRBV7-6, with TRBD2 matching over 10 bases. The trim removed 2 bases at V and 2 bases at J, leaving 18 bases unmatched. The CDR3 is 20 amino acids. Germline CDR1 and CDR2: SGHVS and FNYEAQ. CDR3: CASSLISASGSRTPPYEQYF. The CDR3 nucleotides read TGTGCCAGCAGCTTAATATCCGCTAGCGGGAGCCGAACCCCACCCTACGAGCAGTACTTC.

Worth noting for this clone: Mismatch with germline at one junction end may stem from a read error. The DNA for the CDR3 is TGTGCTAGCAGCGTCATAGCGGGGAACTACAATGAGCAGTTCTTC. Its translation is CASSVIAGNYNEQFF. This chain uses TRBV7-7 with TRBJ2-1, with 8 bases aligning to TRBD2. CDR3 size: 15 residues. Germline CDR1 reads SSHAT; CDR2 reads FNYEAQ (reference sequence).

The V and J genes are TRBV6-5 and TRBJ2-1, with a possible D match to TRBD2 (6 bases). The germline gives CDR1 MNHEY, CDR2 SVGAGI. The CDR3 covers 14 residues. Trimming took 10 bases from V and 0 from J, leaving 13 bases between them. The CDR3 here is CANQTSNSYNEQFF. The CDR3 bases are TGTGCCAACCAGACTAGTAACTCCTACAATGAGCAGTTCTTC.

This chain joins TRBV27 and TRBJ2-3, with 7 bases identical to TRBD2. CDR3 length: 17 amino acids. In germline, CDR1 is MNHEY, CDR2 SMNVEV (reference sequence). V dropped 3 bases and J dropped 4; count of bases not matched to a gene: 13. The CDR3 loop is CASSFFGAGTGSDTQYF. The DNA of the CDR3 is TGTGCCAGCAGTTTCTTCGGAGCGGGAACTGGATCAGATACGCAGTATTTT.

The chain combines TRBV9 with TRBJ1-5; D is perhaps TRBD1 (5 bases). Deletions cut 4 bases from V and 6 bases from J, with 17 bases between. Germline V gene sequence: CDR1 SGDLS, CDR2 YYNGEE. The CDR3 consists of 15 residues. The CDR3 DNA is TGTGCCAGCAGCCCGAGGGACGGGACTTTTCAGCCCCAGCATTTT. Protein sequence: CASSPRDGTFQPQHF. The entire variable domain, with the rest obtained from reference TRBV9 and TRBJ1-5, is as follows: DSGVTQTPKHLITATGQRVTLRCSPRSGDLSVYWYQQSLDQGLQFLIQYYNGEERAKGNILERFSAQQFPDLHSELNLSSLELGDSALYFCASSPRDGTFQPQHFGDGTRLSIL.

The CDR3 region has the DNA TGTGCCAGCAGCCCCCCGACGGTCACAGGGAGAGGCTACACCTTC. This codes for CASSPPTVTGRGYTF. The chain is built from TRBV7-6 and TRBJ1-2; a possible D gene is TRBD1 (6 bases). Trimming removed 5 bases from V and 8 bases from J, with 21 bases in between. CDR1 is SGHVS and CDR2 is FNYEAQ in the germline V gene. The CDR3 is 15 amino acids. The variable domain in full, with the rest retrieved from reference TRBV7-6 and TRBJ1-2, is GAGVSQSPRYKVTKRGQDVALRCDPISGHVSLYWYRQALGQGPEFLTYFNYEAQQDKSGLPNDRFSAERPEGSISTLTIQRTEQRDSAMYRCASSPPTVTGRGYTFGSGTRLTVV.

The chain employs TRBV28 and TRBJ2-5; the D call may be TRBD1 or TRBD2 (5 bases each). Germline V gene data show CDR1 as MDHEN and CDR2 as SYDVKM. This CDR3 has 16 residues. Between the trimmed V and J ends, which lost 2 bases and 5 bases, there was a span of 18 bases. CDR3 region: CASSLNLGVGLETQYF. The DNA for the CDR3 is TGTGCCAGCAGTTTAAATCTGGGGGTAGGGTTGGAGACCCAGTACTTC.